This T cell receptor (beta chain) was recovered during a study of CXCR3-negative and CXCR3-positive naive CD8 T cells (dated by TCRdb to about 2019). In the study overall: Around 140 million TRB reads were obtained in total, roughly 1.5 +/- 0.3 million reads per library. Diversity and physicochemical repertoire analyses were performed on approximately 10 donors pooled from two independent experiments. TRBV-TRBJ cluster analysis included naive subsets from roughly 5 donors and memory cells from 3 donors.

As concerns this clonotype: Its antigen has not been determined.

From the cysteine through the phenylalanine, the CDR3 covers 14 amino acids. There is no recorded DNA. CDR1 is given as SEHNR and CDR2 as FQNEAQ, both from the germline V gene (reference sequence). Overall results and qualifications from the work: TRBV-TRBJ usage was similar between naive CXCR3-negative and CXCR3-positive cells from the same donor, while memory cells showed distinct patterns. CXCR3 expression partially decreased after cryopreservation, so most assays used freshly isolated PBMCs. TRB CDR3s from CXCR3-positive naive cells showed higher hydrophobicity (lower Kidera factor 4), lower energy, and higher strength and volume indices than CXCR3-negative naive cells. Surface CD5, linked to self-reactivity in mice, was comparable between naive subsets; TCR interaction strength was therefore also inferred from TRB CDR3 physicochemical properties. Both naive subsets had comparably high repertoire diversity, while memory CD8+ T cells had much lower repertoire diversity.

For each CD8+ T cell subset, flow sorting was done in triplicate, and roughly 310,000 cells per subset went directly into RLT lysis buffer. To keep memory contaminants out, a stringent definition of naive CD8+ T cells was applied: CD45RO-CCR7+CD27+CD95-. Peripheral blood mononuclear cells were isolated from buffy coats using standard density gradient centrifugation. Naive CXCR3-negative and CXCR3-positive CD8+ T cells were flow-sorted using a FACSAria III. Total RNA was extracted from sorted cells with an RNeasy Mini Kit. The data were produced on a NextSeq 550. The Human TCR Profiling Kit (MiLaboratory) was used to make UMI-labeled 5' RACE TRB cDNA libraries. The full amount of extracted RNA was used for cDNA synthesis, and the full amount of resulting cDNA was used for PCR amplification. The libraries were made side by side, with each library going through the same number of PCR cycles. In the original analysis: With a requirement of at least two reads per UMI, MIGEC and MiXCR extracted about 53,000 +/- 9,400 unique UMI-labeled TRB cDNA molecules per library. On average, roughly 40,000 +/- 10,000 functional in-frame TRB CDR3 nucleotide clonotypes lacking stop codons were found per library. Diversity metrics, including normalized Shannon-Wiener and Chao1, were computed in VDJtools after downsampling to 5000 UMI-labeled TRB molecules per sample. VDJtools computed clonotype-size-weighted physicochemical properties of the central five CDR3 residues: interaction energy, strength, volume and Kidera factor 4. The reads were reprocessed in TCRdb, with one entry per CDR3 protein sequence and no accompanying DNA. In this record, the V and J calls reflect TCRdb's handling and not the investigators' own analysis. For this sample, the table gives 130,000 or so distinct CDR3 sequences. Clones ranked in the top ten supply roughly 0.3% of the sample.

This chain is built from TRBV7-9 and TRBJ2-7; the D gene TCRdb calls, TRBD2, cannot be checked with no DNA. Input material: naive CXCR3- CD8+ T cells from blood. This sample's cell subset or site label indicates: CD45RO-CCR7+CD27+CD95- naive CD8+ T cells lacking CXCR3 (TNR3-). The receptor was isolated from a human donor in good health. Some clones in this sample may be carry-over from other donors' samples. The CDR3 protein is CASSPFGGEDEQYF.